This entry lists 9 T cell receptor beta chains sequenced from one sample in a study of tumor and adjacent non-tumor tissue in lung cancer. This sample's RNA came from whole unsorted tissue. A modified ARM-PCR protocol with three rounds of nested PCR amplified TCRbeta. Via MiXCR, TCRdb re-called the multiplex PCR reads, giving one row per CDR3 protein. The profile covers about 70,000 distinct CDR3 sequences, with about three quarters appearing a single time and 28% taken by the ten largest. Sequenced input: lung tumor tissue. The receptors come from a man in his 60s with non-small cell lung cancer.

The chain recombines TRBV6-5 with TRBJ1-1; D might be TRBD1 (6 bases). The CDR3 totals 15 residues. Germline loops: CDR1 MNHEY, CDR2 SVGAGI. Trimming pared 0 bases from V and 8 bases from J, leaving 16 bases between. The CDR3 reads CASSYSRRGGPEAFF. The CDR3 DNA follows: TGTGCCAGCAGTTACTCGCGCAGGGGTGGGCCCGAAGCTTTCTTT.

As regards this clonotype: This may arise from a read error, as a much more abundant clone is one base away. The chain links TRBV7-9 to TRBJ2-5; D may be TRBD2 (5 bases). This CDR3 contains 12 residues. Germline V lookup: CDR1 SEHNR, CDR2 FQNEAQ (reference sequence). CDR3 amino acids: CASSTGSEIQYF. The CDR3 region has the DNA TGTGCCAGCAGCACGGGGAGTGAGATCCAGTACTTC.

The table lists this clonotype with a count of one. In this CDR3 the conserved last residue, phenylalanine or tryptophan, is missing, so a read error is likely. J is TRBJ2-1 and V is TRBV28; the D is unclear. The CDR3 is made up of 12 amino acids. Trimming took off 5 bases at V and 8 bases at J, with 10 bases between the two ends. Germline V gene data show CDR1 as MDHEN and CDR2 as SYDVKM. CDR3 sequence (DNA): TGTGCCAGCAGTCCGACGTCCGATGAGCAGTTCCTC. Translation gives CASSPTSDEQFL.

The gene calls are TRBV29-1 and TRBJ2-1, with 10 bases fitting TRBD2. Per the germline V gene, CDR1 is SQVTM and CDR2 is ANQGSEA. CDR3 size: 14 residues. Trimming took 6 bases from V and 13 from J; bases not matched to a gene: 15. In DNA, the CDR3 is TGCAGCGTGGCTAGCGGGAGCTCCTACAATGGCCAGTTCTTC. As protein: CSVASGSSYNGQFF.

Comments on this clonotype: The junction shows a germline mismatch at one end, possibly a read error. The chain employs TRBV25-1 and TRBJ2-1; 8 positions match TRBD1. Germline values: CDR1 MGHDK, CDR2 SYGVNS. CDR3 length: 14 amino acids. The CDR3 loop reads CASRAGQGGNEQSF. DNA of the CDR3: TGTGCCAGCAGAGCCGGACAGGGAGGCAATGAGCAGTCCTTC.

Of note for this clonotype: A read error may explain this, as a much larger clone is one base away. The V and J genes are TRBV28 and TRBJ2-7; D could derive from TRBD1 or TRBD2 (5 bases each). The CDR3 totals 15 residues. The germline V gene has CDR1 MDHEN and CDR2 SYDVKM. As DNA, the CDR3 is TGTGTCAGCAGTTTAGCCGGGACGGCATCCTACGAGCAGTACTTC. This codes for CVSSLAGTASYEQYF.

The genes are TRBV30 and TRBJ2-7, with TRBD2 matching over 9 bases. This CDR3 spans 15 amino acids. The junction had 12 bases not matched to a gene; V was cut back by 2 bases and J by 7 bases. Germline lookup yields CDR1 GTSNPN and CDR2 SVGIG (reference sequence). The CDR3: CAWSSGLAGPREQYF. CDR3 nucleotides: TGTGCCTGGAGTTCGGGGCTAGCGGGGCCTAGAGAGCAGTACTTC.

In the case of this clonotype: Germline and junction disagree at one end, which may indicate a read error. This chain joins TRBV20-1 and TRBJ1-1, with a possible D match to TRBD1 (6 bases). CDR1 DFQATT and CDR2 SNEGSKA come from the germline V gene (reference sequence). CDR3 length: 13 residues. The CDR3 here is CSVKQGLNIEAFF. CDR3 coding DNA: TGCAGTGTCAAACAGGGATTGAACATTGAAGCTTTCTTT.

This clonotype has only one observation. This could be a read error, since a much larger clone is one nucleotide away. The chain uses TRBV28 and TRBJ2-7; D is undetermined. The CDR3 covers 11 residues. Germline V gives CDR1 MDHEN, CDR2 SYDVKM. For the CDR3, the DNA is TGTGTCAGCAGTCCTCGTTTGGAGCAGTACTTC. Translated: CVSSPRLEQYF.